Sequencing of this TCR beta chain was carried out in a study of control samples from healthy donors and cancer patients. Germline CDR1 reads MNHEY; CDR2 reads SMNVEV (reference sequence). With V trimmed by 3 bases and J by 5 bases, 3 bases remained unmatched. The CDR3 runs to 13 residues. Repertoires were generated with immunoSEQ multiplex PCR, while TCRdb's copy carries only in-frame clones and drops some. The table lists 120,000 or so clones, about 89% of them singletons, with about 2.9% in the top ten. This receptor was obtained from a man aged 60 to 75 in good health. The chain links TRBV27 to TRBJ2-7; TRBD2 matches at 8 bases. Input material: blood. The CDR3 here is CASSFRGGNEQYF. In DNA, the CDR3 is TGTGCCAGCAGTTTTCGGGGGGGGAACGAGCAGTACTTC.